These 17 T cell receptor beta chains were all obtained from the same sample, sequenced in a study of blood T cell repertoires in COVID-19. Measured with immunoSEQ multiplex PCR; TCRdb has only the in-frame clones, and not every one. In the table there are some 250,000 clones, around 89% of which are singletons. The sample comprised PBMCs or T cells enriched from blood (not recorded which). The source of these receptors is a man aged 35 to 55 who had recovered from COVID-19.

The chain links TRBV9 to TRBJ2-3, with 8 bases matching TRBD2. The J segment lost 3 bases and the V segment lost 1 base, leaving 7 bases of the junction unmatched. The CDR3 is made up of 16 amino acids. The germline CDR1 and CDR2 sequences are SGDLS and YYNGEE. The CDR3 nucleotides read TGTGCCAGCAGCGTAATCAGCGGGAGTGGGACAGATACGCAGTATTTT. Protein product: CASSVISGSGTDTQYF.

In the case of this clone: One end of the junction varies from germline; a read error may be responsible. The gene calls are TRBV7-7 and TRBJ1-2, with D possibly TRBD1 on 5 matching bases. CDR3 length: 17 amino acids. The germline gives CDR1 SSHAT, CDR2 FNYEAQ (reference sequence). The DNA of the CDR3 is TGTGCTAGCAGCTTTGGGCTTTGGGGGGTATCTAACTATGGCTACACCTTC. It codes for CASSFGLWGVSNYGYTF.

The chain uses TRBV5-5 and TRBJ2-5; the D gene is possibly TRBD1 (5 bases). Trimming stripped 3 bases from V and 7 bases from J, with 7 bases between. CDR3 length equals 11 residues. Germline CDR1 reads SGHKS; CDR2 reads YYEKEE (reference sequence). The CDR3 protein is CASSSQGTQYF. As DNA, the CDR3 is TGTGCCAGCAGCTCTCAGGGGACCCAGTACTTC.

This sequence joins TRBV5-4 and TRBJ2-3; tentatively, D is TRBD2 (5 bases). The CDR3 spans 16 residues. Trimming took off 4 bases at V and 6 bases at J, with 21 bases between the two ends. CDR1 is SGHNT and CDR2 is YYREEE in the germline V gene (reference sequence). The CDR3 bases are TGTGCCAGCAGCCCTACCGGGTTCCGAACGGGGGATACGCAGTATTTT. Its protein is CASSPTGFRTGDTQYF.

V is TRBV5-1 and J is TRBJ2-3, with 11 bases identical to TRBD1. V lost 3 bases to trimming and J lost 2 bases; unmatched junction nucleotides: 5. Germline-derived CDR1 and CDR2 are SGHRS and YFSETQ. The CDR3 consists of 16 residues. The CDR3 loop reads CASSSGDRGSTDTQYF. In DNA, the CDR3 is TGCGCCAGCAGCTCCGGGGACAGGGGGTCCACAGATACGCAGTATTTT.

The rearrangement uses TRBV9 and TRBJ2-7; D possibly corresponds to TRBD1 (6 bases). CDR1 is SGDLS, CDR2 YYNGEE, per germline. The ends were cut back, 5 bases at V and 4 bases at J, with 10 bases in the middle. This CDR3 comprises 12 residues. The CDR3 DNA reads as TGTGCCAGCAGTCCACAGGGTTACGAGCAGTACTTC. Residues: CASSPQGYEQYF.

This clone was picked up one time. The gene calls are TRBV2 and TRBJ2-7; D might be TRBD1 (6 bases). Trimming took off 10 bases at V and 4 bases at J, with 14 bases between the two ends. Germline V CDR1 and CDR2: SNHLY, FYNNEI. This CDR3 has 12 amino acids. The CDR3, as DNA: TGTGCCAAAGGTACAGGGTCGTACGAGCAGTACTTC. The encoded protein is CAKGTGSYEQYF.

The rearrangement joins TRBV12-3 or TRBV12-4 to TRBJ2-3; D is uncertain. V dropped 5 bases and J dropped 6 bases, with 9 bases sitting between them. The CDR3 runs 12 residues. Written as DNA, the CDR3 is TGTGCCAGCAGTGAGGTGTTGGATACGCAGTATTTT. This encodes CASSEVLDTQYF.

This CDR3 reads CASSFPGTGDGTDTQYF. The CDR3 DNA sequence: TGTGCCAGCAGCTTCCCTGGAACAGGGGACGGCACAGATACGCAGTATTTT. The chain recombines TRBV7-9 with TRBJ2-3, with 7 positions matching TRBD1. V trimming: 3 bases; J trimming: 1 base; junction bases outside the gene matches: 10. CDR3 length equals 17 residues. Germline V gene lookup returns CDR1 SEHNR and CDR2 FQNEAQ (reference sequence).

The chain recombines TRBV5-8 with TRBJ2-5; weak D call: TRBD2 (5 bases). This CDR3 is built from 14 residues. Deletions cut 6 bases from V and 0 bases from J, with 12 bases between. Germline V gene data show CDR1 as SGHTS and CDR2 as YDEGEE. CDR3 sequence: CASNPGEYQETQYF. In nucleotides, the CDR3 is TGTGCCAGCAACCCCGGGGAGTACCAAGAGACCCAGTACTTC.

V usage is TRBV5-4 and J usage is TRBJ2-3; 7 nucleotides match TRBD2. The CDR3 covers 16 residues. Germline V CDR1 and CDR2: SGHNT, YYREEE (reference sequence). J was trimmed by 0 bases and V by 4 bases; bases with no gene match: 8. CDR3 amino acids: CASSVRLAESTDTQYF. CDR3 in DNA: TGTGCCAGCAGCGTTCGCCTAGCGGAGAGCACAGATACGCAGTATTTT.

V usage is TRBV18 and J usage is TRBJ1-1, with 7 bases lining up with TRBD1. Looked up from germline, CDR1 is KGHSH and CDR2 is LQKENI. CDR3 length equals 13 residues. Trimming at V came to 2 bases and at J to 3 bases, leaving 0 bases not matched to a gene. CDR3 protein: CASSPTGDTEAFF. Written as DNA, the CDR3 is TGTGCCAGCTCACCAACAGGGGACACTGAAGCTTTCTTT.

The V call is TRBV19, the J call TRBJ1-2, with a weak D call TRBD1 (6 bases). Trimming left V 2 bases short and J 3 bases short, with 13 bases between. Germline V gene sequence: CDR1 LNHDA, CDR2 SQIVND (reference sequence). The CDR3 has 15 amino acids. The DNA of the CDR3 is TGTGCCAGTAGTATAACCACGGGGGGCTACTATGGCTACACCTTC. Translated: CASSITTGGYYGYTF.

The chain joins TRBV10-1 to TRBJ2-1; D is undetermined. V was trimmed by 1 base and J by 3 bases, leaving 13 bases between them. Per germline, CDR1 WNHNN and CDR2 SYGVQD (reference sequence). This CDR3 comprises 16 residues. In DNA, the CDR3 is TGCGCCAGCAGTGAGTTAACAGAACTCAACTACAATGAGCAGTTCTTC. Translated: CASSELTELNYNEQFF.

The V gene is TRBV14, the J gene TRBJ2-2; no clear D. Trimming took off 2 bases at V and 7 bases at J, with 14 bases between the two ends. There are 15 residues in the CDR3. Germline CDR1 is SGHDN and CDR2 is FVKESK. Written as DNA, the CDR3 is TGTGCCAGCAGCCAACTGATAGCCCCCCGCGGGGAGCTGTTTTTT. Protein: CASSQLIAPRGELFF. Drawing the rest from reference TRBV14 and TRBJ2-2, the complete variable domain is EAGVTQFPSHSVIEKGQTVTLRCDPISGHDNLYWYRRVMGKEIKFLLHFVKESKQDESGMPNNRFLAERTGGTYSTLKVQPAELEDSGVYFCASSQLIAPRGELFFGEGSRLTVL.

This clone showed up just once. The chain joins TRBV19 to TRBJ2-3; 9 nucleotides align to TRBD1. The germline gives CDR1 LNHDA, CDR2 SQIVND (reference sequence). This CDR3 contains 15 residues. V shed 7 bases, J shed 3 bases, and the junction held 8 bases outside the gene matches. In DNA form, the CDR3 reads TGTGCCAGTACCACCGGGACAGGGTTGACAGATACGCAGTATTTT. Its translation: CASTTGTGLTDTQYF.

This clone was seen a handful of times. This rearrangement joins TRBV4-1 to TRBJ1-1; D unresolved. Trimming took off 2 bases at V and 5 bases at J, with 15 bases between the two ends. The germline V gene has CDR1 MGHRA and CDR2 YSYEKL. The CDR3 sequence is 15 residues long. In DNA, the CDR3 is TGCGCCAGCAGCCAATCGTCACTCCTAAGAACTGAAGCTTTCTTT. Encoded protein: CASSQSSLLRTEAFF.